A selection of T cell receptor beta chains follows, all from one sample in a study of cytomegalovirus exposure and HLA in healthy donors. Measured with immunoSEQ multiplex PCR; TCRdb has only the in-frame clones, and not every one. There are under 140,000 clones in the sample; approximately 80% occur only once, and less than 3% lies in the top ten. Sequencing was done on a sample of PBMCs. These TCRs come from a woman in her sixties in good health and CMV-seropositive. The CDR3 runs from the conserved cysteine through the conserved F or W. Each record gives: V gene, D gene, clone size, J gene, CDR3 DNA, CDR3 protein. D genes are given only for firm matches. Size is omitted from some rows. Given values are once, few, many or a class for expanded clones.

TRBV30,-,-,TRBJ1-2,TGTGCCTGGGAAGGGGCCGGGTTAGGGGTTAACTATGGCTACACCTTC,CAWEGAGLGVNYGYTF
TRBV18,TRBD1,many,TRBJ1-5,TGTGCCAGCTCTCTCGGACAGGGGACTCAGCCCCAGCATTTT,CASSLGQGTQPQHF
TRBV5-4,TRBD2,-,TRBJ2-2,TGTGCCAGCAGCTGGGGACTAGCGGGAGGGAAGGACACCGGGGAGCTGTTTTTT,CASSWGLAGGKDTGELFF
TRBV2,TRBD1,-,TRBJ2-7,TGTGCCAGCAGCGAACAGGGGACCTCCTACGAGCAGTACTTC,CASSEQGTSYEQYF
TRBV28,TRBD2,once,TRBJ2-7,TGTGCCAGCAGTTCCAGTAAAGCGGGAGAGAACTACGAGCAGTACTTC,CASSSSKAGENYEQYF
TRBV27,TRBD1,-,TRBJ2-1,TGTGCCAGCAGAGAGGACAGGGTCTCCTACAATGAGCAGTTCTTC,CASREDRVSYNEQFF
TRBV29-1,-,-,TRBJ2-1,TGCAGCGTAGTTGTCGCGGGTTACAATGAGCAGTTCTTC,CSVVVAGYNEQFF
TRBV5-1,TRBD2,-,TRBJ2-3,TGCGCCAGCAGCTTGGCTCAGGGAGGGAAAGATACGCAGTATTTT,CASSLAQGGKDTQYF
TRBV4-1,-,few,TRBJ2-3,TGCGCCAGCAGCCAGGACCCCTCTAGCTGGCGTGGGGATACGCAGTATTTT,CASSQDPSSWRGDTQYF
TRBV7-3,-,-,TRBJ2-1,TGTGCCAGCAGTTTAGGCAGTGAGCAGTTCTTC,CASSLGSEQFF
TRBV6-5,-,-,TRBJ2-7,TGTGCCAGCAGTCATCGGGGGGCCTCCTACGAGCAGTACTTC,CASSHRGASYEQYF
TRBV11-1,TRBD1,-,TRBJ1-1,TGTGCCAGCAGCATCGGGACAGCGGTTGAAGCTTTCTTT,CASSIGTAVEAFF
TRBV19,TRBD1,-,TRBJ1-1,TGTGCCAGTAGAAAACCCGGGACAGGCTTGAACACTGAAGCTTTCTTT,CASRKPGTGLNTEAFF
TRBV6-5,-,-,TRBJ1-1,TGTGCCAGCAGTTACTCGCCCAGGCTGAACACTGAAGCTTTCTTT,CASSYSPRLNTEAFF
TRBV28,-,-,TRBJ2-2,TGTGCCAGCAGGTCCATAGCAATCGGGGAGCTGTTTTTT,CASRSIAIGELFF
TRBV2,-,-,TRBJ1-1,TGTGCCAGCAGTGACCGGACAGCGTCGAGTGAAGCTTTCTTT,CASSDRTASSEAFF
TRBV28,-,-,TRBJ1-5,TGTGCCAGCAGAGCCCAGCCGGGGAGCAATCAGCCCCAGCATTTT,CASRAQPGSNQPQHF